The present entry profiles one T cell receptor beta chain with its context. Which antigen it targets is not known. No base quality values were provided; no much bigger clone lies one nucleotide off. The data stem from a study of T cells in tuberculosis (dated by TCRdb to the late 2010s). About the investigation overall: In the study, CD1B tetramers and high-throughput TCR immunosequencing were combined to characterize T cells specific for the mycobacterial lipid antigen glucose monomycolate (GMM). A South African clinical cohort compared IGRA-negative adolescents, IGRA-positive adolescents with latent tuberculosis and adults with active tuberculosis, ten per group.

The investigation overall reported the following: Shorter CDR3-alpha lengths in active tuberculosis patients partly drove the smaller NN-distances, and the TCR-beta difference was not statistically significant. Smaller mean NN-distances to GMM-specific TCRs were observed in active tuberculosis TCR-alpha repertoires than in IGRA-negative controls, suggesting clonal expansion of GMM-specific TCRs. Which clinical samples got chosen depended on the availability of cryopreserved specimens, and the active tuberculosis cases were adults, whereas the controls were adolescents. Using GEM motif frequencies, a classifier achieved about 70% accuracy, whereas a classifier built on the diverse GMM-specific repertoire got to around 86% accuracy (AUROC about 0.9).

TCR libraries were generated with the immunoSEQ multiplex PCR assay, using TCR-beta and/or TCR-alpha/delta assays for each sample. The Illumina high-throughput platform was used to sequence the amplified TCR libraries. From the authors' description of their analysis: Clustering and dimensionality reduction relied on pairwise TCRdist distances among GMM-specific receptors from T cells that were either sorted ex vivo or expanded in vitro. Each clinical repertoire was assigned a mean NN-distance score, defined as the average TCRdist to the nearest 10% of tetramer-positive reference sequences. GEM TCR motif frequency was computed as the fraction of unique TCRs matching known GEM sequences by V/J usage and CDR3 length. Linear discriminant analysis with leave-one-out cross-validation, implemented in scikit-learn, was used to classify active tuberculosis. TCRdb provides this immuneACCESS table in a form limited to in-frame rearrangements. Some clones are lacking; in checked studies, under half of them reflect an unresolved V gene, and why the rest are absent is not known. D and trimming were read from the DNA, whereas the V and J calls and clone size are those reported in that table. The sample profile shows under 35,000 clones; 94% of them were found once. Under 9.5% of the sample is held by the ten biggest clonotypes.

At study entry, adolescents were screened for latent tuberculosis infection using a tuberculin skin test and the QuantiFERON-TB GOLD In-Tube IGRA. Immunosequencing was performed on unsorted cryopreserved PBMC, with some 100,000 T cells per clinical donor covered on average. Eleven high schools in the Worcester region of the Western Cape, South Africa, served as enrollment sites for adolescents aged 12 to 18 years. Ten or so M. tuberculosis-infected adolescents and some ten uninfected adolescents were selected, with the two groups matched for age and sex. For the adolescents, PBMC were isolated by density centrifugation from freshly drawn heparinized blood and then cryopreserved. This TCR came from a donor aged 5 to 30 with latent tuberculosis or without tuberculosis infection. Specimen: PBMCs.

The CDR3 protein is CASSYSRQGSEQFF. The nucleotide sequence reads as follows: TGTGCCAGCAGTTACTCGCGACAGGGCAGCGAGCAGTTCTTC. The chain links TRBV6-5 with TRBJ2-1, with TRBD1 matching 7 junction bases. The CDR3 covers 14 residues, taking in both the cysteine and the phenylalanine. Only CDR3 DNA remains: 42 bases, in frame from the first base. Taken from the germline V gene, the CDR1 and CDR2 loops are MNHEY and SVGAGI. At the junction V is shortened by 0 bases and J by 10 bases; bases outside the gene matches: 6.